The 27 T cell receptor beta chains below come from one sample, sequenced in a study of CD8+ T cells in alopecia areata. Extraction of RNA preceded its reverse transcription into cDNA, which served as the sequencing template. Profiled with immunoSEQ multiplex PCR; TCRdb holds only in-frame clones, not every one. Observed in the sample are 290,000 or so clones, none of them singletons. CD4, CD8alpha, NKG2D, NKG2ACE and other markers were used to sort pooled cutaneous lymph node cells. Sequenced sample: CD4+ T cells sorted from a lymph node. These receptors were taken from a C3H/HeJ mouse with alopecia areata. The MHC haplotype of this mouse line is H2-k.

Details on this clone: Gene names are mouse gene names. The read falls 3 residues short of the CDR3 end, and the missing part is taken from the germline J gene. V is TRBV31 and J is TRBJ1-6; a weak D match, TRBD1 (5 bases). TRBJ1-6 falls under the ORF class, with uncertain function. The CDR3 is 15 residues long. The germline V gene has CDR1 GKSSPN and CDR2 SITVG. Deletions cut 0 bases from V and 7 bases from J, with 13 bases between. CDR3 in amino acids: CAWSLRGTRNSPLYF. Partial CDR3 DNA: TGTGCCTGGAGTCTCAGAGGGACTCGGAATTCGCCC.

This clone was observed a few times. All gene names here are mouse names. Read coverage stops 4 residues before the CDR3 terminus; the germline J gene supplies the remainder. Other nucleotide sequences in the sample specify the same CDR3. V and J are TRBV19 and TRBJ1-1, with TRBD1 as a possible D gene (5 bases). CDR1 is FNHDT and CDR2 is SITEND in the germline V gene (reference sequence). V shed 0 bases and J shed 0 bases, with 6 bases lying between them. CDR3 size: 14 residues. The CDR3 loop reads CASSIGGANTEVFF. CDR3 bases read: TGTGCCAGCAGTATAGGGGGGGCAAACACA.

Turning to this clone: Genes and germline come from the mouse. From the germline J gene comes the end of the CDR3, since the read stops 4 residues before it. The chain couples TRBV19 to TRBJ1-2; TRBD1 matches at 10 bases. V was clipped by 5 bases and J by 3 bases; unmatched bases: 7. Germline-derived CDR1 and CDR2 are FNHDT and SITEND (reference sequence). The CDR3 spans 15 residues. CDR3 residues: CASSSPGTGDSDYTF. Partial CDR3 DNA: TGTGCCAGCAGCAGTCCCGGGACAGGGGACTCC.

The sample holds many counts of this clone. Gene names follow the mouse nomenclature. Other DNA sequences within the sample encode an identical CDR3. CDR3 sequence: CASSATGEDTQYF. The part of the CDR3 DNA that was read is TGTGCCAGCAGTGCAACAGGGGAAGAC. The chain couples TRBV13-1 to TRBJ2-5; 7 bases are a match to TRBD1. The sequence runs out 4 residues before the end of the CDR3; the remainder is reconstructed from the germline J gene. Germline CDR1 and CDR2: NSHNY and SYGAGN. This CDR3 spans 13 amino acids.

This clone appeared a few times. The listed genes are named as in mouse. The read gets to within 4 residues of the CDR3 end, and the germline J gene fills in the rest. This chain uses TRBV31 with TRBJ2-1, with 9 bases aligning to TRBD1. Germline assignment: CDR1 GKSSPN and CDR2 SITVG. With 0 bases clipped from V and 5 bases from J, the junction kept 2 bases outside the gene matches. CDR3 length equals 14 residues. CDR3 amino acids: CAWSLQGADAEQFF. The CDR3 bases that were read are TGTGCCTGGAGTCTACAGGGGGCTGATGCT.

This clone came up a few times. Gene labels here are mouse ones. This CDR3 is CASSDQSPGGREAEQFF. CDR3 bases read: TGTGCCAGCAGTGATCAATCCCCTGGGGGGAGAGAGGCT. The rearrangement links TRBV13-1 to TRBJ2-1; 8 bases are shared with TRBD2. The CDR3 end falls 4 residues outside the read, so it is completed with the germline J gene. Germline assignment: CDR1 NSHNY and CDR2 SYGAGN. There are 17 residues in the CDR3.

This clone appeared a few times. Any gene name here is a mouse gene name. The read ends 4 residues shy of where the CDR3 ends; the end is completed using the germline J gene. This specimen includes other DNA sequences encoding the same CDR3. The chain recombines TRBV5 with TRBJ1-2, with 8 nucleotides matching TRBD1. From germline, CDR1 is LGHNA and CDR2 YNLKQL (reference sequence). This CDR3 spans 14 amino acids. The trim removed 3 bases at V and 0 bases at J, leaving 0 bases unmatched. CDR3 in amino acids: CASSQTGANSDYTF. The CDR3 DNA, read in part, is TGTGCCAGCAGCCAGACAGGGGCAAACTCC.

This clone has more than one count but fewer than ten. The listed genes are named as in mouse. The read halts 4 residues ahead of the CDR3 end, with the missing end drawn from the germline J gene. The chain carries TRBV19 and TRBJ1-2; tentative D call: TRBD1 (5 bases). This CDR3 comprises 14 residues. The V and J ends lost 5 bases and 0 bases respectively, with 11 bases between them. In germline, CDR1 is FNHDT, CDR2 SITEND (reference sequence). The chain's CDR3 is CASRQTEPNSDYTF. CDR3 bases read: TGTGCCAGCAGACAGACAGAACCAAACTCC. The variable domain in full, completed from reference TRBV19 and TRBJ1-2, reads GGIITQTPKFLIGQEGQKLTLKCQQNFNHDTMYWYRQDSGKGLRLIYYSITENDLQKGDLSEGYDASREKKSSFSLTVTSAQKNEMAVFLCASRQTEPNSDYTFGSGTRLLVI.

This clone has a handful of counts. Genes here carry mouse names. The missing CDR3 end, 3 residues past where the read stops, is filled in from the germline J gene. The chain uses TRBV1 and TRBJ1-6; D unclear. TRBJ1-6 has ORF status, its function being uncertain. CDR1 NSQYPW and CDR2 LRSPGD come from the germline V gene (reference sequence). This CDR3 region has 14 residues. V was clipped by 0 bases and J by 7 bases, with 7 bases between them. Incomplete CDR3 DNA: TGCACCTGCAGTGCAGAGCACAAAAATTCGCCC. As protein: CTCSAEHKNSP. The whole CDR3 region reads CTCSAEHKNSPLYF.

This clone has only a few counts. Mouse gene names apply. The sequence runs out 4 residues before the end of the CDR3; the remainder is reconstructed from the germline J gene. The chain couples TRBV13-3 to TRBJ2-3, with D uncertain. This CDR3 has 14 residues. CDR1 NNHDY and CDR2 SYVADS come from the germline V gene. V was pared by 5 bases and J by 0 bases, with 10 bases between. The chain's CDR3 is CASSYRNSAETLYF. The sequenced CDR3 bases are TGTGCCAGCAGCTACAGAAATAGTGCAGAA.

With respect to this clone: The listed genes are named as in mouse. Incomplete CDR3 DNA: TGTGCCAGCAGTGATGCAGCAGGGCTGGATGCT. Amino acid sequence: CASSDAAGLDA. The full CDR3 reads CASSDAAGLDAEQFF. The chain has TRBV13-1 and TRBJ2-1, with a possible D match to TRBD1 (5 bases). The read falls 4 residues short of the CDR3 end, and the missing part is taken from the germline J gene. V shed 0 bases and J shed 5 bases, with 12 bases lying between them. The CDR3 is made up of 15 amino acids. The germline V gene has CDR1 NSHNY and CDR2 SYGAGN.

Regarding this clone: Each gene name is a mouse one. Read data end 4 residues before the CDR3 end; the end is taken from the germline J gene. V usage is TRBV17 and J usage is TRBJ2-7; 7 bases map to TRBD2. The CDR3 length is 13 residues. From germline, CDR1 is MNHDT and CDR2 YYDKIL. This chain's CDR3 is CASSSRGGDEQYF. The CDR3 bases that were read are TGTGCTAGCAGTAGTCGGGGGGGGGAT.

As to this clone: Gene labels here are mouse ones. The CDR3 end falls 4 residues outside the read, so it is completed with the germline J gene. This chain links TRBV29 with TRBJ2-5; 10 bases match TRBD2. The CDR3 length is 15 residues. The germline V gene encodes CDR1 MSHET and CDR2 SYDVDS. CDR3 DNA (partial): TGTGCTAGCAGTTTTCCCTGGGGGGGCCTGGAC. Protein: CASSFPWGGLD. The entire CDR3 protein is CASSFPWGGLDTQYF.

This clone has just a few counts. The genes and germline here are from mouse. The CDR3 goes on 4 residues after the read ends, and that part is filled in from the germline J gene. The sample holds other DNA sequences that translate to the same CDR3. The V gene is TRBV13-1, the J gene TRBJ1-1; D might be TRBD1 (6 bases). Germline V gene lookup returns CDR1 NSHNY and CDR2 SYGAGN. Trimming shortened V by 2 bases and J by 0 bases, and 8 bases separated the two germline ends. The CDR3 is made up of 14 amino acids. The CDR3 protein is CASSEGQSNTEVFF. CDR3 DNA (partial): TGTGCCAGCAGTGAAGGACAGTCAAACACA.

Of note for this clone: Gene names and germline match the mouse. The CDR3 loop reads CASSRTGTSQNTLYF. The CDR3 DNA, read in part, is TGTGCCAGCAGTCGGACTGGGACTAGTCAAAAC. The genes are TRBV5 and TRBJ2-4, with 8 bases identical to TRBD2. The read ends 4 residues early relative to the CDR3; the germline J gene fills the gap. Trimming at V came to 6 bases and at J to 0 bases, leaving 5 bases not matched to a gene. In germline, CDR1 is LGHNA, CDR2 YNLKQL (reference sequence). This CDR3 has 15 amino acids.

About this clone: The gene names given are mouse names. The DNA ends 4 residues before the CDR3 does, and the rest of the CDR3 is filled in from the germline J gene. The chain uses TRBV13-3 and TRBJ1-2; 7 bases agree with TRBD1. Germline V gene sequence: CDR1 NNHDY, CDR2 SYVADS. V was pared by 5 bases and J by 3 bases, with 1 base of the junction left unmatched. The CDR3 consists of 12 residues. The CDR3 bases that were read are TGTGCCAGCAGGGACAGGTACTCC. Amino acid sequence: CASRDRYS. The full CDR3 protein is CASRDRYSDYTF.

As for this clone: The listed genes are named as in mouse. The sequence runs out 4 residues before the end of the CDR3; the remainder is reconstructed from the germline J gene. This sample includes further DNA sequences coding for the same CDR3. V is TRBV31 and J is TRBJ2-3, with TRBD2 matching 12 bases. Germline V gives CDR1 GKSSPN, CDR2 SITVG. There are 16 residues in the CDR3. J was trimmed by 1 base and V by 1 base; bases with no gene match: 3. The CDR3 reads CAWSPGLGGGAETLYF. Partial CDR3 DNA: TGTGCCTGGAGTCCGGGACTGGGGGGAGGTGCAGAA.

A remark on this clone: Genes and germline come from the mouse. The CDR3 region is CASSDLGGRSDTQYF. The CDR3 DNA, read in part, is TGTGCCAGCAGTGATCTGGGGGGGCGCAGTGAC. V gene TRBV13-3 combines with J gene TRBJ2-5; TRBD2 matches at 10 bases. The read falls 4 residues short of the CDR3 end, and the missing part is taken from the germline J gene. CDR3 length: 15 residues. In germline, CDR1 is NNHDY, CDR2 SYVADS.

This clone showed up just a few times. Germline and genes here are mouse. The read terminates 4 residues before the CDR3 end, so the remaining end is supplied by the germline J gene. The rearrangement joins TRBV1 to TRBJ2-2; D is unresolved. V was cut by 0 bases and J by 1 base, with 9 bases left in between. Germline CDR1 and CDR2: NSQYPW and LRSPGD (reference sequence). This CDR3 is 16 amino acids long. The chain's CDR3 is CTCSADRTENTGQLYF. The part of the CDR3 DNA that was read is TGCACCTGCAGTGCAGATCGCACAGAAAACACCGGG.

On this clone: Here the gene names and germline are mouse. The CDR3 bases that were read are TGTGCCAGCACCCACAGTAGTGCAGAA. This codes for CASTHSSAE. The whole CDR3 protein is CASTHSSAETLYF. The chain carries TRBV19 and TRBJ2-3; no clear D. The read is 4 residues too short to cover the CDR3 end, so that end is filled in from the germline J gene. The CDR3 length is 13 residues. Germline assignment: CDR1 FNHDT and CDR2 SITEND (reference sequence). Deletions cut 6 bases from V and 0 bases from J, with 8 bases between.

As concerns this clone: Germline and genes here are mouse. CDR3 DNA (partial): TGTGCCAGCAGAAATACCCGGGACAGGGATGCT. Translating gives CASRNTRDRDA. The full CDR3 protein reads CASRNTRDRDAEQFF. V and J are TRBV13-3 and TRBJ2-1, with TRBD1 identical over 9 bases. The CDR3 end lies 4 residues beyond the end of the read and is filled in from the germline J gene. The CDR3 consists of 15 residues. Trimming removed 5 bases from V and 5 bases from J; junction bases left unmatched: 8. Germline V gene data show CDR1 as NNHDY and CDR2 as SYVADS.

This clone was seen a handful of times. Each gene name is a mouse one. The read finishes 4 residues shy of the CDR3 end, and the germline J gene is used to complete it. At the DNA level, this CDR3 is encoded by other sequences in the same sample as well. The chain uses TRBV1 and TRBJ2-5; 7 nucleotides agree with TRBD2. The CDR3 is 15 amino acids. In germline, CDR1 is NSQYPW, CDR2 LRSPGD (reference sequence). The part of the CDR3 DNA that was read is TGCACCTGCAGTGCAGGGGGGGGAGCTGGGGAC. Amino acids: CTCSAGGGAGD. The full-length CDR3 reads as CTCSAGGGAGDTQYF. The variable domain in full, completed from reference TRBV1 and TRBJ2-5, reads VTLLEQNPRWRLVPRGQAVNLRCILKNSQYPWMSWYQQDLQKQLQWLFTLRSPGDKEVKSLPGADYLATRVTDTELRLQVANMSQGRTLYCTCSAGGGAGDTQYFGPGTRLLVL.

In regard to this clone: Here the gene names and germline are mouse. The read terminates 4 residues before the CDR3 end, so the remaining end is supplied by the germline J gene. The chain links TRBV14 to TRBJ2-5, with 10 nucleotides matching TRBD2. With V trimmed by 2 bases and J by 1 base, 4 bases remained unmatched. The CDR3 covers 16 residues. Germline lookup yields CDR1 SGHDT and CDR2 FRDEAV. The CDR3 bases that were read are TGTGCCAGCAGTTTAGTTACTGGGGGGGACCAAGAC. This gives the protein CASSLVTGGDQD. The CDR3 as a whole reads CASSLVTGGDQDTQYF.

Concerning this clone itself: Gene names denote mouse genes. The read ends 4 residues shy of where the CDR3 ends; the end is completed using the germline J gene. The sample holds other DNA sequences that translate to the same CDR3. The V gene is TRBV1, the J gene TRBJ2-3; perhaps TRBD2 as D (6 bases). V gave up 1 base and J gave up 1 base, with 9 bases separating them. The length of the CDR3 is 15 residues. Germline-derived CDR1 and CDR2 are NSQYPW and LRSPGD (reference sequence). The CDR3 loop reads CTCSAAGGGAETLYF. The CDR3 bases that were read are TGCACCTGCAGTGCAGCGGGGGGAGGTGCAGAA.

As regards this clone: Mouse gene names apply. The covered CDR3 bases are TGCACCTGCAGTGCAGATTGGGTTTATGCT. The encoded protein is CTCSADWVYA. The entire CDR3 reads CTCSADWVYAEQFF. This sequence joins TRBV1 and TRBJ2-1; D not resolved. From the germline J gene comes the end of the CDR3, since the read stops 4 residues before it. V dropped 0 bases and J dropped 4 bases, with 7 bases sitting between them. The CDR3 has 14 amino acids. CDR1 is NSQYPW and CDR2 is LRSPGD in the germline V gene (reference sequence).

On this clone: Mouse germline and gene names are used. The covered CDR3 bases are TGCACCTGCAGTTCCCAGGGGGGAGCAAACACCGGG. Translated, it gives CTCSSQGGANTG. The entire CDR3 protein is CTCSSQGGANTGQLYF. The chain combines TRBV1 with TRBJ2-2, with D possibly TRBD1 on 7 matching bases. The sequence runs out 4 residues before the end of the CDR3; the remainder is reconstructed from the germline J gene. Trimming shortened V by 5 bases and J by 0 bases, and 13 bases separated the two germline ends. CDR3 size: 16 residues. The germline V gene encodes CDR1 NSQYPW and CDR2 LRSPGD (reference sequence). The full variable domain, with the rest looked up from reference TRBV1 and TRBJ2-2, is VTLLEQNPRWRLVPRGQAVNLRCILKNSQYPWMSWYQQDLQKQLQWLFTLRSPGDKEVKSLPGADYLATRVTDTELRLQVANMSQGRTLYCTCSSQGGANTGQLYFGEGSKLTVL.

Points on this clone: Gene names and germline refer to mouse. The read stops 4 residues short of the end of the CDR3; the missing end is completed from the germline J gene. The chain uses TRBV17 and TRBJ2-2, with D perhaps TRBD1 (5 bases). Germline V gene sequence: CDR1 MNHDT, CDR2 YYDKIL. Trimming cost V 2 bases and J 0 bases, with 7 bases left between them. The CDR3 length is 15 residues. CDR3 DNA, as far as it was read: TGTGCTAGCAGTAGACCAGGGTCAAACACCGGG. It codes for CASSRPGSNTG. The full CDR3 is CASSRPGSNTGQLYF.